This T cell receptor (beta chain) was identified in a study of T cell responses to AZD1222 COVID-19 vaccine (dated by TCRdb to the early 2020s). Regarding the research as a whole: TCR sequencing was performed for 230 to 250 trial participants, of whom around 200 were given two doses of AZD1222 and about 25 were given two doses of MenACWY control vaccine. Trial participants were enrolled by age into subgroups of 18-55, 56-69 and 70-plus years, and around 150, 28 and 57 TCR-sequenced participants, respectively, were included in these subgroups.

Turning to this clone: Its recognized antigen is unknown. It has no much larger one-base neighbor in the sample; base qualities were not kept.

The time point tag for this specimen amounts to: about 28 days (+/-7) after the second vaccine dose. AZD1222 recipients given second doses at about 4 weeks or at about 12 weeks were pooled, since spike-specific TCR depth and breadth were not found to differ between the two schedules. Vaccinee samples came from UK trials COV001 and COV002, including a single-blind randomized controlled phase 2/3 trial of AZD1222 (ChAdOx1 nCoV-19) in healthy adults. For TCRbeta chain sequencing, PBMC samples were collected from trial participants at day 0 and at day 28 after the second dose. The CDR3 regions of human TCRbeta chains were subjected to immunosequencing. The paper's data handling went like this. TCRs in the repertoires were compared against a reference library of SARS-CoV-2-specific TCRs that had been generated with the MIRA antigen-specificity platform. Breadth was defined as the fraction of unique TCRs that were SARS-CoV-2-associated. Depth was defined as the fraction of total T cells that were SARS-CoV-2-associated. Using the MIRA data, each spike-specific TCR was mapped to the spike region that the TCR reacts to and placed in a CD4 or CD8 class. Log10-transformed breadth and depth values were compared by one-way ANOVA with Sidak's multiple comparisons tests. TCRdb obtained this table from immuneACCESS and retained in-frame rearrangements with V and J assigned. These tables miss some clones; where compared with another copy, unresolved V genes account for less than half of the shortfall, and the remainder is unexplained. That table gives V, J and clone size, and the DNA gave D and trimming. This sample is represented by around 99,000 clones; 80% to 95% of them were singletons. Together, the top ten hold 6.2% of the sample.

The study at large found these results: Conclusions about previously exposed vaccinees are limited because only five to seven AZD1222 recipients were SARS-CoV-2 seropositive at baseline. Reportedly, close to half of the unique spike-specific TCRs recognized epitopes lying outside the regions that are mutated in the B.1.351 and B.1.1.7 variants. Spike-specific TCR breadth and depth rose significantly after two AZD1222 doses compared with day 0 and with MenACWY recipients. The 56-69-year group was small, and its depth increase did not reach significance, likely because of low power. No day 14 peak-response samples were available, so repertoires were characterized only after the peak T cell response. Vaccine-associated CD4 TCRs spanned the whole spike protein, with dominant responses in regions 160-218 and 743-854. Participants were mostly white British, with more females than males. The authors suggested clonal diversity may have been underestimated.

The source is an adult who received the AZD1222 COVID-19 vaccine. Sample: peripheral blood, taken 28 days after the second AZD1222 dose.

The CDR3 here reads CSVLGLYEQYF. The sequenced DNA: TGCAGCGTTTTGGGGCTCTACGAGCAGTACTTC. The V and J genes are TRBV29-1 and TRBJ2-7; TRBD1 is a possible D gene, resting on 5 matching bases. The germline ends are 8 bases apart after V is trimmed by 5 bases and J by 3 bases. The CDR3 numbers 11 residues from cysteine through phenylalanine. CDR3 DNA only is kept here, 33 bases in frame from base 1. The germline V gene sets CDR1 to SQVTM and CDR2 to ANQGSEA.